This T cell receptor (beta chain) was retrieved from a study of blood T cell repertoires in COVID-19. Per the germline V gene, CDR1 is MNHEY and CDR2 is SVGAGI. The CDR3 is 14 amino acids. The ends were cut back, 7 bases at V and 0 bases at J, with 12 bases in the middle. This clone was found a few times. In the authors' methods: Using reference gene primer amplification, nucleated cell counts were estimated. Only in-frame clones appear in the TCRdb table, and some are missing; sequencing was by immunoSEQ multiplex PCR. Clone size and V and J calls were adopted from that table, with D and trimming inferred from the DNA. The sample gives some 97,000 clones, more than 70% of which show up once; over 10% is in the top ten.

Sequencing was carried out using peripheral blood. The chain carries TRBV6-5 and TRBJ1-2; D may be TRBD1 (5 bases). The origin of this receptor is a human donor in a cohort sampled during active COVID-19. The CDR3 region has the DNA TGTGCCAGCACGGAGGGGCCGACTAACTATGGCTACACCTTC. This translates into CASTEGPTNYGYTF.